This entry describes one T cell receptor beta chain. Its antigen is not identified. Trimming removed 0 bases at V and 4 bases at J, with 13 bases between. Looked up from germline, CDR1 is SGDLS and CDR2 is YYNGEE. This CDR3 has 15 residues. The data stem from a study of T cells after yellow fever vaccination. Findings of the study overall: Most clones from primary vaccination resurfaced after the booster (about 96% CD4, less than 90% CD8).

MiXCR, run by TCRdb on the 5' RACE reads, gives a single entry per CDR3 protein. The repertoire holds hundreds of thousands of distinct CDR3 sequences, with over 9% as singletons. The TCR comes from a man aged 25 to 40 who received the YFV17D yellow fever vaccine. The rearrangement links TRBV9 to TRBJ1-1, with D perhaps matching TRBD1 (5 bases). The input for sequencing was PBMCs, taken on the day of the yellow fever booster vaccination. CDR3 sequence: CASSVVGVGGTEAFF. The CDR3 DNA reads TGTGCCAGCAGCGTAGTCGGGGTTGGGGGCACTGAAGCTTTCTTT.